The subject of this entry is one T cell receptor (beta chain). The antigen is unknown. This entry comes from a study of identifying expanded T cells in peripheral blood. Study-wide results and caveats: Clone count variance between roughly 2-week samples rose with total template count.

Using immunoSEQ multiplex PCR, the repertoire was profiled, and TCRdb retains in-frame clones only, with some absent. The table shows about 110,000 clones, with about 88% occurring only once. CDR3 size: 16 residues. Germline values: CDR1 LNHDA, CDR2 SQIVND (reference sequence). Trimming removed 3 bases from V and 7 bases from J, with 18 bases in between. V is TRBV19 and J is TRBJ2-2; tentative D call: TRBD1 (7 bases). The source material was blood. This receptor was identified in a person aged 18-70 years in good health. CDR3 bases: TGTGCCAGTAGTATTATCGCAGGGGGGTTTGGCGGGGAGCTGTTTTTT. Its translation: CASSIIAGGFGGELFF.